These 18 T cell receptor beta chains were sequenced from one sample in a study of blood T cell repertoires in COVID-19. Using immunoSEQ multiplex PCR, the repertoire was profiled, and TCRdb retains in-frame clones only, with some absent. The sample has around 290,000 clones; approximately 90% are singletons. Sequenced material: PBMCs or T cells enriched from blood (not recorded which). These receptors all come from a woman in her twenties or thirties who had recovered from COVID-19.

The rearrangement links TRBV15 to TRBJ2-5, with 8 bases lining up with TRBD1. The CDR3 totals 15 residues. Trimming cost V 2 bases and J 5 bases; bases outside gene matches: 7. Per the germline V gene, CDR1 is LNHNV and CDR2 is YYDKDF (reference sequence). CDR3 sequence reads: CATSRSQGAVETQYF. CDR3 bases: TGTGCCACCAGCAGATCCCAGGGGGCAGTGGAGACCCAGTACTTC.

This rearrangement joins TRBV30 to TRBJ1-5; 10 positions agree with TRBD1. CDR1 is GTSNPN and CDR2 is SVGIG in the germline V gene (reference sequence). Trimming at V came to 7 bases and at J to 1 base, leaving 7 bases not matched to a gene. The CDR3 sequence is 15 residues long. The CDR3 region has the DNA TGTGCCTCCTCGGACAGGGGGTTCAGCAATCAGCCCCAGCATTTT. It codes for CASSDRGFSNQPQHF.

The chain combines TRBV24-1 with TRBJ2-7; TRBD1 is a possible D gene (6 bases). The germline V gene has CDR1 KGHDR and CDR2 SFDVKD. Trimming stripped 7 bases from V and 0 bases from J, with 27 bases between. The CDR3 runs to 19 residues. The CDR3 loop reads CATRGPWTDEVESSYEQYF. The CDR3 DNA reads TGTGCCACCAGAGGCCCTTGGACAGACGAAGTAGAAAGCTCCTACGAGCAGTACTTC.

The rearrangement joins TRBV5-1 to TRBJ2-7; 9 positions match TRBD2. Germline V gene lookup returns CDR1 SGHRS and CDR2 YFSETQ. V lost 5 bases and J lost 2; bases outside the gene matches: 11. The CDR3 totals 16 residues. The CDR3 DNA is TGCGCCAGCAGTCTACTCTCTAGCGGGAATGCCTACGAGCAGTACTTC. Amino acid sequence: CASSLLSSGNAYEQYF.

V is TRBV7-2 and J is TRBJ1-2, with TRBD1 matching over 9 bases. There are 13 residues in the CDR3. V shed 4 bases, J shed 7 bases, and the junction held 4 bases outside the gene matches. The germline V gene has CDR1 SGHTA and CDR2 FQGNSA. The chain's CDR3 is CASSSGTGSGYTF. The CDR3 DNA follows: TGTGCCAGCAGCTCCGGGACAGGGAGTGGCTACACCTTC. The full variable domain, in which reference TRBV7-2 and TRBJ1-2 provide the parts outside the CDR3, is GAGVSQSPSNKVTEKGKDVELRCDPISGHTALYWYRQSLGQGLEFLIYFQGNSAPDKSGLPSDRFSAERTGGSVSTLTIQRTQQEDSAVYLCASSSGTGSGYTFGSGTRLTVV.

This chain's CDR3 is CASSDRDRGFTGELFF. CDR3 DNA: TGTGCCAGCAGCGACCGGGACAGGGGTTTTACCGGGGAGCTGTTTTTT. The chain couples TRBV7-2 to TRBJ2-2; 10 bases agree with TRBD1. The J segment lost 5 bases and the V segment lost 5 bases, leaving 8 bases of the junction unmatched. Germline-derived CDR1 and CDR2 are SGHTA and FQGNSA. The CDR3 totals 16 residues.

This clone was recorded a few times. The chain combines TRBV9 with TRBJ2-2; 7 bases line up with TRBD1. Germline CDR1 is SGDLS and CDR2 is YYNGEE. With V trimmed by 3 bases and J by 0 bases, 8 bases remained unmatched. The CDR3 runs to 17 residues. As DNA, the CDR3 is TGTGCCAGCAGCGGACAGGGCCTAGCAGCGAACACCGGGGAGCTGTTTTTT. As protein: CASSGQGLAANTGELFF.

The CDR3 loop is CASSQPGTVYGYTF. The CDR3 DNA is TGTGCCAGCAGCCAACCCGGGACAGTCTATGGCTACACCTTC. This chain uses TRBV3-1 (or the pseudogene TRBV3-2) with TRBJ1-2; 7 positions match TRBD1. CDR3 length: 14 amino acids. The J segment lost 4 bases and the V segment lost 2 bases, leaving 4 bases of the junction unmatched. Germline CDR1 reads LGHDT; CDR2 reads YNNKEL (reference sequence).

The chain joins TRBV15 to TRBJ1-4; 9 nucleotides line up with TRBD1. The CDR3 totals 17 residues. V was clipped by 3 bases and J by 7 bases; unmatched bases: 12. The germline V gene encodes CDR1 LNHNV and CDR2 YYDKDF (reference sequence). The CDR3 region has the DNA TGTGCCACCAGCAGGACAGGGACAGGGACAATTTTTGAAAAACTGTTTTTT. Its protein is CATSRTGTGTIFEKLFF.

This chain joins TRBV19 and TRBJ1-1, with no clear D. V lost 7 bases, J lost 3 bases, and 9 bases lay in between. The CDR3 length is 12 residues. Germline assignment: CDR1 LNHDA and CDR2 SQIVND (reference sequence). CDR3 in DNA: TGTGCCAGTACACATCCCGACACTGAAGCTTTCTTT. It translates to CASTHPDTEAFF.

The genes are TRBV15 and TRBJ1-5, with a weak D call TRBD1 (5 bases). Germline CDR1 and CDR2: LNHNV and YYDKDF (reference sequence). V dropped 1 base and J dropped 4 bases, with 11 bases sitting between them. This CDR3 spans 15 amino acids. CDR3 in amino acids: CATSRVVGPNQPQHF. In nucleotides, the CDR3 is TGTGCCACCAGCAGAGTTGTGGGGCCGAATCAGCCCCAGCATTTT.

The chain carries TRBV18 and TRBJ2-7, with TRBD1 identical over 10 bases. There are 16 residues in the CDR3. V trimming: 3 bases; J trimming: 3 bases; junction bases outside the gene matches: 8. CDR1 is KGHSH and CDR2 is LQKENI in the germline V gene. DNA of the CDR3: TGTGCCAGCTCACCTTCACCCGGGACAGGGGTCTACGAGCAGTACTTC. Translating gives CASSPSPGTGVYEQYF.

The gene calls are TRBV5-1 and TRBJ1-2, with 7 bases fitting TRBD1. V trimming: 0 bases; J trimming: 8 bases; junction bases outside the gene matches: 7. The CDR3 consists of 14 residues. Per germline, CDR1 SGHRS and CDR2 YFSETQ. The CDR3 coding sequence is TGCGCCAGCAGCTTGGGAGAGGGGGCGAGGGGCTACACCTTC. This gives the protein CASSLGEGARGYTF.

This chain links TRBV5-4 with TRBJ1-3; 8 bases are a match to TRBD1. V gave up 4 bases and J gave up 4 bases; unmatched junction bases: 7. Germline CDR1 SGHNT, CDR2 YYREEE (reference sequence). The CDR3 consists of 15 residues. CDR3 loop: CASSNRQGNGNTIYF. The CDR3 nucleotides read TGTGCCAGCAGCAACAGACAGGGGAACGGAAACACCATATATTTT.

The chain recombines TRBV11-2 with TRBJ2-4; 8 bases align to TRBD2. Germline trimming cut 5 bases from V and 4 bases from J; bases unmatched to any gene: 4. The CDR3 is 14 amino acids. Germline values: CDR1 SGHAT, CDR2 FQNNGV. The CDR3 reads CASSRGGTKNIQYF. The CDR3, as DNA: TGTGCCAGCAGCCGGGGGGGTACAAAAAACATTCAGTACTTC.

The chain has TRBV19 and TRBJ2-1, with D unclear. V was shortened by 0 bases and J by 6 bases, with 9 bases between the two germline ends. The length of the CDR3 is 14 residues. Germline V gene sequence: CDR1 LNHDA, CDR2 SQIVND (reference sequence). The CDR3 reads CASSIEGRPNEQFF. The CDR3 bases are TGTGCCAGTAGTATAGAGGGCCGCCCCAATGAGCAGTTCTTC.

V usage is TRBV28 and J usage is TRBJ2-1, with D hard to call. V was pared by 6 bases and J by 14 bases, with 17 bases between. CDR3 length: 12 residues. Germline CDR1 reads MDHEN; CDR2 reads SYDVKM. As DNA, the CDR3 is TGTGCCAGCAGCCTCCCCGGAGACTTAGAGTTCTTC. It is translated as CASSLPGDLEFF.

The table lists this clone with a few counts. V and J are TRBV9 and TRBJ2-2; weak D call: TRBD1 (5 bases). Germline V gene lookup returns CDR1 SGDLS and CDR2 YYNGEE. The V end lost 6 bases, the J end lost 5 bases, and 11 bases lay between the germline ends. The CDR3 is 13 amino acids. The CDR3 nucleotides are TGTGCCAGCACCCCAGGGCGTACCGGGGAGCTGTTTTTT. This gives the protein CASTPGRTGELFF.